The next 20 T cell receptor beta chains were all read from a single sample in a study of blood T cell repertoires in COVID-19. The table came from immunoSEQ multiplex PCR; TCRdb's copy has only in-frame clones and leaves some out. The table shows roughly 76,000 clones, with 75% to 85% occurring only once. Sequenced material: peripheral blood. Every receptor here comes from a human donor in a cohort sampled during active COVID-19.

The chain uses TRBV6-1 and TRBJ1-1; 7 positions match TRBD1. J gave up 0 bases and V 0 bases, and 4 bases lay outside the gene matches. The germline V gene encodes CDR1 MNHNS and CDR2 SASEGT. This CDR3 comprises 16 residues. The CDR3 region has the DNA TGTGCCAGCAGTGAAGCAACAGGGGCACTGAACACTGAAGCTTTCTTT. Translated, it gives CASSEATGALNTEAFF.

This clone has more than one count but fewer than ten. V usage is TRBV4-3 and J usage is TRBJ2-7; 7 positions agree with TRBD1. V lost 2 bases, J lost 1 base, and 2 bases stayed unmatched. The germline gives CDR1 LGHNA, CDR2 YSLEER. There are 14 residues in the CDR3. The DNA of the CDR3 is TGCGCCAGCAGCCAACGACAGGGTTCCTACGAGCAGTACTTC. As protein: CASSQRQGSYEQYF.

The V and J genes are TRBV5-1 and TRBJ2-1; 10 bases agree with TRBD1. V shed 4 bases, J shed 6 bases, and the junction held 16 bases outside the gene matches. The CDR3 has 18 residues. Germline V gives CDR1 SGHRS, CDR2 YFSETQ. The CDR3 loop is CASSPTPDRGLFGNEQFF. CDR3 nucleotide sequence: TGCGCCAGCAGCCCTACGCCAGACAGGGGGCTTTTTGGCAATGAGCAGTTCTTC.

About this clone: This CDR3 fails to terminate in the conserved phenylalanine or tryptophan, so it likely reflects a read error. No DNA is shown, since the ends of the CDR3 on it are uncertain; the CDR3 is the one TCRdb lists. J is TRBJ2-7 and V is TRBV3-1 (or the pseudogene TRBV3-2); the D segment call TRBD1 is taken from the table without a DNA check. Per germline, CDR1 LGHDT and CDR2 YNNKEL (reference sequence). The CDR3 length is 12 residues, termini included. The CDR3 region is CASSQVGQGFSL.

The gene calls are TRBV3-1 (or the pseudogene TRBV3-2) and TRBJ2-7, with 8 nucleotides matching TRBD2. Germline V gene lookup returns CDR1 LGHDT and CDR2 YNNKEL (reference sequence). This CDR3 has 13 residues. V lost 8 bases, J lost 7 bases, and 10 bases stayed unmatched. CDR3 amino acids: CASGVSGGPEQYF. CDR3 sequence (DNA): TGTGCCAGCGGGGTAAGCGGGGGCCCTGAGCAGTACTTC.

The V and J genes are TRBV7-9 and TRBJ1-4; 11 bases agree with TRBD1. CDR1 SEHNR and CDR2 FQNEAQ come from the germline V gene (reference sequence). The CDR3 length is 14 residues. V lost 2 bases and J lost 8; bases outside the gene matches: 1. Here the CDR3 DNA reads TGTGCCAGCAGCTTAAGGACAGGGGGCGAAAAACTGTTTTTT. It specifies CASSLRTGGEKLFF.

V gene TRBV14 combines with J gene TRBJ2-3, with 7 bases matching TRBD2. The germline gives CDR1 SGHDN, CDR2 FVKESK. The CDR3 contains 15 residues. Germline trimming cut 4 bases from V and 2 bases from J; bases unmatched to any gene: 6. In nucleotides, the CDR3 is TGTGCCAGCAGCCCCCCCGGGACTACCACAGATACGCAGTATTTT. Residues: CASSPPGTTTDTQYF.

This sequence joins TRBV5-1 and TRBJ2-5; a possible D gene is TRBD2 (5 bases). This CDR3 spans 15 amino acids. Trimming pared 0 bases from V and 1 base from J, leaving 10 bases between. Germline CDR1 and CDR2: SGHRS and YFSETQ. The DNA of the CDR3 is TGCGCCAGCAGCTTGGCAGCGGCAGTCCAAGAGACCCAGTACTTC. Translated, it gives CASSLAAAVQETQYF.

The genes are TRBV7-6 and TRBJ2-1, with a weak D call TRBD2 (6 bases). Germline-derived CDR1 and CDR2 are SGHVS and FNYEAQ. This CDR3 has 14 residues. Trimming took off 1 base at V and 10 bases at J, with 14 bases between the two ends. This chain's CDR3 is CASSLDAGRREQFF. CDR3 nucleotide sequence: TGTGCCAGCAGCTTAGACGCGGGGCGAAGAGAGCAGTTCTTC.

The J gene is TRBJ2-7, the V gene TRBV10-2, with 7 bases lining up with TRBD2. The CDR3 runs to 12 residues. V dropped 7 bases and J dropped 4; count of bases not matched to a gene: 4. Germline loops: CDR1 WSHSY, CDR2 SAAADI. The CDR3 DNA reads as TGCGCCAGCATCGGACTAGATTACGAGCAGTACTTC. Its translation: CASIGLDYEQYF.

The CDR3 nucleotides read TGTGCCAGCAGTTTTAATCTCCAGGGGCTTTCTTACGAGCAGTACTTC. Its protein product is CASSFNLQGLSYEQYF. J is TRBJ2-7 and V is TRBV28; tentative D call: TRBD1 (6 bases). Germline V gene data show CDR1 as MDHEN and CDR2 as SYDVKM. The CDR3 sequence is 16 residues long. V was clipped by 3 bases and J by 4 bases, with 19 bases between them.

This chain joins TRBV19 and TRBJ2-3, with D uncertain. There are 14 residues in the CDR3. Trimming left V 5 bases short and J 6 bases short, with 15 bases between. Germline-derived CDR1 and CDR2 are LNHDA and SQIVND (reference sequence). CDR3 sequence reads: CASSPREASDTQYF. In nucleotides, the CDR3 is TGTGCCAGTAGTCCGCGCGAAGCCTCCGATACGCAGTATTTT. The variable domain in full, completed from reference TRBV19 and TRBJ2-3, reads DGGITQSPKYLFRKEGQNVTLSCEQNLNHDAMYWYRQDPGQGLRLIYYSQIVNDFQKGDIAEGYSVSREKKESFPLTVTSAQKNPTAFYLCASSPREASDTQYFGPGTRLTVL.

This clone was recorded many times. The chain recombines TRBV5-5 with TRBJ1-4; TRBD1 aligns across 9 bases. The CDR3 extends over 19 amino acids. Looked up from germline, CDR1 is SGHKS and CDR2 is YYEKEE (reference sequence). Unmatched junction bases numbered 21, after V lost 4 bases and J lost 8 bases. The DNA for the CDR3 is TGTGCCAGCAGCAAGGAAGATTTCCGGGACAGGGCCGTCGGGGAAAAACTGTTTTTT. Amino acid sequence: CASSKEDFRDRAVGEKLFF.

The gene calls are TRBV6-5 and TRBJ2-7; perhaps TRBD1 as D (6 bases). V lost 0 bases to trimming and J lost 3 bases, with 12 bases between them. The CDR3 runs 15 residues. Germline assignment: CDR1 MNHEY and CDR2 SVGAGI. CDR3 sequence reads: CASSYSLGAGYEQYF. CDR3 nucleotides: TGTGCCAGCAGTTACTCTCTGGGGGCGGGCTACGAGCAGTACTTC.

CDR3 loop: CASSPQGDRGDHEQFF. Written as DNA, the CDR3 is TGTGCCAGCTCACCACAGGGAGACAGGGGCGACCATGAGCAGTTCTTC. The chain carries TRBV18 and TRBJ2-1; 8 bases map to TRBD1. V lost 1 base to trimming and J lost 8 bases; unmatched junction nucleotides: 10. The CDR3 loop spans 16 amino acids. Germline V gene lookup returns CDR1 KGHSH and CDR2 LQKENI.

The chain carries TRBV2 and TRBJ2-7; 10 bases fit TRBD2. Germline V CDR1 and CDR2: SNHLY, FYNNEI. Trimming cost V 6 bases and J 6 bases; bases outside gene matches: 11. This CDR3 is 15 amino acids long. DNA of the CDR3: TGTGCCAGCAGATTGAAGCGGGAGGGCCTGGGCGAGCAGTACTTC. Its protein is CASRLKREGLGEQYF.

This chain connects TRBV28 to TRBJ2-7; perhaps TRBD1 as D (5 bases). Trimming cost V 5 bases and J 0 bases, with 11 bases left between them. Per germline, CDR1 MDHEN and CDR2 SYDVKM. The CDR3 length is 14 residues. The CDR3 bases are TGTGCCAGCAGTCAACGACAGTTCTCCTACGAGCAGTACTTC. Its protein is CASSQRQFSYEQYF.

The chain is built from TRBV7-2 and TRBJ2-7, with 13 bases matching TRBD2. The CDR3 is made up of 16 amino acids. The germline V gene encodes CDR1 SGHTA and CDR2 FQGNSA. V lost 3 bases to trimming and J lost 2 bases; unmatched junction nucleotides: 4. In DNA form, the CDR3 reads TGTGCCAGCAGCTTGGCTACTAGCGGGGGGGCCTACGAGCAGTACTTC. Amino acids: CASSLATSGGAYEQYF.

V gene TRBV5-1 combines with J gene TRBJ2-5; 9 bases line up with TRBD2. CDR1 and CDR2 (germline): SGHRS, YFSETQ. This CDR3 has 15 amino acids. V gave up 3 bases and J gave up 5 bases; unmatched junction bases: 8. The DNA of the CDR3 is TGCGCCAGCAGCTGGGGTAGCGGGAGAGACGAGACCCAGTACTTC. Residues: CASSWGSGRDETQYF.

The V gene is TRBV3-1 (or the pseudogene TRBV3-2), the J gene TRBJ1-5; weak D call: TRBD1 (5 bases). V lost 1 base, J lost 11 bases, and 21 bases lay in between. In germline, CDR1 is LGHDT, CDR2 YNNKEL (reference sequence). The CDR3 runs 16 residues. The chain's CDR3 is CASSQVWGGPQSAQHF. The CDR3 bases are TGTGCCAGCAGCCAAGTGTGGGGCGGTCCCCAATCAGCCCAGCATTTT.